This TCR beta chain was sequenced for a study of control samples from healthy donors and cancer patients. CDR1 and CDR2 (germline): DFQATT, SNEGSKA (reference sequence). V was shortened by 0 bases and J by 4 bases, with 4 bases between the two germline ends. The CDR3 consists of 11 residues. This table comes from immunoSEQ multiplex PCR, and its TCRdb copy is limited to in-frame clones, with some not included. The repertoire holds 90,000 to 110,000 clones, around nine tenths seen once, with 15% to 20% in the top ten. This rearrangement joins TRBV20-1 to TRBJ2-7; D remains ambiguous. This sequence originates from a woman aged 50 to 60 in good health. The sequencing input was blood. Here the CDR3 DNA reads TGCAGTGCTAGAGATGTATACGAGCAGTACTTC. This gives the protein CSARDVYEQYF.